This T cell receptor beta chain was observed in a study of blood T cell repertoires in COVID-19. This clone was observed a few times. Authors' methods: By means of reference gene primer amplification, nucleated cell counts were estimated. Assay used: immunoSEQ multiplex PCR; TCRdb lists only in-frame clones, some missing. V and J calls and clone size are those listed in that table; D and trimming were worked out from the DNA. The sample carries over 45,000 clones, roughly 84% recorded once. V gave up 1 base and J gave up 0 bases, with 10 bases separating them. The CDR3 spans 15 residues. The germline V gene encodes CDR1 GTSNPN and CDR2 SVGIG (reference sequence).

Input material: peripheral blood. This sequence was found in a man in his sixties or seventies with active COVID-19. The rearrangement joins TRBV30 to TRBJ1-3; possibly TRBD1 for D (6 bases). CDR3 loop: CAWSATGSSGNTIYF. Here the CDR3 DNA reads TGTGCCTGGAGTGCCACAGGGAGCTCTGGAAACACCATATATTTT. Full variable domain (outside the CDR3, taken from reference TRBV30 and TRBJ1-3): SQTIHQWPATLVQPVGSPLSLECTVEGTSNPNLYWYRQAAGRGLQLLFYSVGIGQISSEVPQNLSASRPQDRQFILSSKKLLLSDSGFYLCAWSATGSSGNTIYFGEGSWLTVV.